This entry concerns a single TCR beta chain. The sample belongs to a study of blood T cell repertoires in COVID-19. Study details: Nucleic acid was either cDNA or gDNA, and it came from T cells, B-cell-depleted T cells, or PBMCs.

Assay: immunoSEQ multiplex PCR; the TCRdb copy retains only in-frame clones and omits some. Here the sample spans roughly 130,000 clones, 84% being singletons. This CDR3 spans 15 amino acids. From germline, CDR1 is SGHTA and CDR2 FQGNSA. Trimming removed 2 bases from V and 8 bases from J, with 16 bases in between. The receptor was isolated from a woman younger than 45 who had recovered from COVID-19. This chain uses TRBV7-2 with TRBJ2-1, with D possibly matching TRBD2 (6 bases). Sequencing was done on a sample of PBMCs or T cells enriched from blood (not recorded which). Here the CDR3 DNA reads TGTGCCAGCAGCTTATGGGCGAGGGAGGTAGATGAGCAGTTCTTC. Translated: CASSLWAREVDEQFF.